This T cell receptor beta chain was obtained from a study of neoadjuvant nivolumab and ipilimumab in lung cancer. Overall study findings and caveats: TCR clonality did not significantly correlate with pathologic tumor regression. Compared with tumor-adjacent uninvolved lung, resected tumors showed greater richness and clonality.

A remark on this clone: The antigen remains undetermined.

Method: immunoSEQ multiplex PCR; TCRdb's copy keeps in-frame clones and lacks some. The data hold more than 15,000 clones, with over 70% observed a single time. Germline CDR1 reads SGHKS; CDR2 reads YYEKEE (reference sequence). CDR3 length equals 16 residues. The ends lost 4 bases at V and 2 bases at J; junction bases unmatched: 9. This sample comprised tumor tissue, obtained after neoadjuvant nivolumab, alone or with ipilimumab, at or shortly before surgery. This chain joins TRBV5-5 and TRBJ1-1, with 9 bases matching TRBD1. This TCR derives from an adult with non-small cell lung cancer. The CDR3 region is CASSVDGTGFNTEAFF. CDR3 nucleotides: TGTGCCAGCAGCGTTGACGGGACAGGGTTTAACACTGAAGCTTTCTTT.